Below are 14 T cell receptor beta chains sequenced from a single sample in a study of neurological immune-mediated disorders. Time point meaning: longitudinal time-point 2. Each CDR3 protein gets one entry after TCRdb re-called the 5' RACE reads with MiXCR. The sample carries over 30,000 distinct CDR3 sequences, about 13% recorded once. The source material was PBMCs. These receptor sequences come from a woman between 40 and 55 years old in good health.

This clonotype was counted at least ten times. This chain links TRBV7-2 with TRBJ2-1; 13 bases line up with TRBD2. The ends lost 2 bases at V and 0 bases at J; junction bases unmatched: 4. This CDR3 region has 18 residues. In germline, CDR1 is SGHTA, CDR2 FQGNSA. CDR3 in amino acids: CASSLYTSGRASYNEQFF. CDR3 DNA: TGTGCCAGCAGCTTATACACTAGCGGGAGGGCCTCCTACAATGAGCAGTTCTTC.

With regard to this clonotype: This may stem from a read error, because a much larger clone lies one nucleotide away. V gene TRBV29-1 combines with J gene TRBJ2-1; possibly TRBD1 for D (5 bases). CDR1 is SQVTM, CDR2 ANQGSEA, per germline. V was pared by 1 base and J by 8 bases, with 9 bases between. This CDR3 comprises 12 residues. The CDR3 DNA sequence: TGCAGCGTTGAAGTAGGGGCGCATGAGCAGTTCTTC. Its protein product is CSVEVGAHEQFF.

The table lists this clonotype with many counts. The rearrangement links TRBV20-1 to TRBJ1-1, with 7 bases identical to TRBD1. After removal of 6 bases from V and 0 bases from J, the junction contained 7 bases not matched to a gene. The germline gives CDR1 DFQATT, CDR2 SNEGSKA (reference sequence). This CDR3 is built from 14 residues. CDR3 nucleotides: TGCAGTGCCAGACGCGGACAGGTGAACACTGAAGCTTTCTTT. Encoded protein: CSARRGQVNTEAFF.

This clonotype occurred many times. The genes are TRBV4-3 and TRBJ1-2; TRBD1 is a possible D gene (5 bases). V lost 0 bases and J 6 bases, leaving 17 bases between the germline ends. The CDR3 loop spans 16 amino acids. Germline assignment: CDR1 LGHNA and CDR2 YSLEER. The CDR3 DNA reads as TGCGCCAGCAGCCAAGAAGAGGTTCTAGGGGTGGATGGCTACACCTTC. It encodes CASSQEEVLGVDGYTF.

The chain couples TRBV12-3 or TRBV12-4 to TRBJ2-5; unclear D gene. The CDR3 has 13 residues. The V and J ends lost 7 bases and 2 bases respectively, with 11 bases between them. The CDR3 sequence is CASTPYFQETQYF. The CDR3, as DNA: TGTGCCAGCACCCCCTATTTTCAAGAGACCCAGTACTTC.

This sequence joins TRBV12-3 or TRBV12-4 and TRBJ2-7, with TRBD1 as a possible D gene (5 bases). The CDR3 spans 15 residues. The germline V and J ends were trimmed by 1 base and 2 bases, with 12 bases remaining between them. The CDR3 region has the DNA TGTGCCAGCAGTTTAGGAGACAGCCCGACCTACGAGCAGTACTTC. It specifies CASSLGDSPTYEQYF.

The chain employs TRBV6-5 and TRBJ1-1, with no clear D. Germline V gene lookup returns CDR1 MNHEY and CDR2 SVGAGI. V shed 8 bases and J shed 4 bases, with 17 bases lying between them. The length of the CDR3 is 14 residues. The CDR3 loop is CASCGYNDATEAFF. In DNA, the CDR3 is TGTGCCAGCTGCGGGTATAACGACGCCACTGAAGCTTTCTTT.

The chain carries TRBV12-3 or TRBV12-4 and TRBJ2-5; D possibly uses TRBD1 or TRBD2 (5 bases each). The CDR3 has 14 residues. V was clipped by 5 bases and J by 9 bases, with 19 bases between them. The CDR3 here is CASSHRDRRVAQYF. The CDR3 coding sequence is TGTGCCAGCAGTCACCGGGACCGAAGGGTGGCCCAGTACTTC.

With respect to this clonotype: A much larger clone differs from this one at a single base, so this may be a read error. The CDR3 loop reads CTSSLIAGYAPRYYEQYF. The CDR3 DNA is TGTACCAGCAGCTTAATAGCCGGTTACGCTCCTCGTTACTACGAGCAGTACTTC. This sequence joins TRBV7-2 and TRBJ2-7; the D is unclear. V shed 2 bases and J shed 3 bases, with 23 bases lying between them. This CDR3 contains 18 residues. Germline CDR1 is SGHTA and CDR2 is FQGNSA.

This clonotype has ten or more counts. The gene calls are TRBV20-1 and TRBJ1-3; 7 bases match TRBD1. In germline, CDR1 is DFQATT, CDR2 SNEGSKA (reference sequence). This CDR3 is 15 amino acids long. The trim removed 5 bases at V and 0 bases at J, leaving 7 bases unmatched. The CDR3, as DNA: TGCAGTGCTCCGGACAGGAGCGGCTCTGGAAACACCATATATTTT. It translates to CSAPDRSGSGNTIYF.

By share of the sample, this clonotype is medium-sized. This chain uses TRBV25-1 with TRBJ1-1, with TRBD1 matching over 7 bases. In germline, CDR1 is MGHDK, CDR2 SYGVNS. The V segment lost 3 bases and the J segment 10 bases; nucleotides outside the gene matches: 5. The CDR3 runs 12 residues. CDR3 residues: CASSDLGQRAFF. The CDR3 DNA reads TGTGCCAGCAGTGACCTGGGACAGAGAGCTTTCTTT.

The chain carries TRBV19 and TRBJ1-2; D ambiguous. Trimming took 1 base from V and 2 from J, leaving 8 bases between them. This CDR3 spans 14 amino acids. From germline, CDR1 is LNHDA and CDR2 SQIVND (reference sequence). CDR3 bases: TGTGCCAGTAGTATAGGGCTGGAAAACTATGGCTACACCTTC. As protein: CASSIGLENYGYTF. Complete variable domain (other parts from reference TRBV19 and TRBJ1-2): DGGITQSPKYLFRKEGQNVTLSCEQNLNHDAMYWYRQDPGQGLRLIYYSQIVNDFQKGDIAEGYSVSREKKESFPLTVTSAQKNPTAFYLCASSIGLENYGYTFGSGTRLTVV.

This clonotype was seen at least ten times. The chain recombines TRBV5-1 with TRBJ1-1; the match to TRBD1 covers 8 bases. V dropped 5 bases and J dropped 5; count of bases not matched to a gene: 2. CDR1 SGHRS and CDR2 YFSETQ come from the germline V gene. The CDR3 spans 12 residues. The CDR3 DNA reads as TGCGCCAGCAGGGACAGGGAAACTGAAGCTTTCTTT. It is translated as CASRDRETEAFF.

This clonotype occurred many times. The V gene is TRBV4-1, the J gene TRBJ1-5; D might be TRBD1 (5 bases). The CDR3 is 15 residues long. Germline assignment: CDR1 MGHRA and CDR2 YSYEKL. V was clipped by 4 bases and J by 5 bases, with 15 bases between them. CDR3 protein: CASSPRDSSYQPQHF. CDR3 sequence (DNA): TGCGCCAGCAGCCCTCGGGACTCGAGCTATCAGCCCCAGCATTTT.